The 15 T cell receptor beta chains presented below share a single source sample, sequenced in a study of cytomegalovirus exposure and HLA in healthy donors. Primers included in the PCR were 60 Vbeta and 13 Jbeta primers. The protocol was immunoSEQ multiplex PCR, while the TCRdb copy is restricted to in-frame clones and leaves out a portion. This repertoire shows around 150,000 clones, roughly 85% found once; its top ten account for 7.5% to 9%. Specimen: PBMCs. The receptors here all came from a male donor in good health and CMV-seropositive.

This clone was found a few times. One end of the junction does not line up with germline, which may come from a read error. The chain employs TRBV6-5 and TRBJ2-4; 8 bases are shared with TRBD1. CDR1 and CDR2 from the germline V gene are MNHEY and SVGAGI. CDR3 length equals 15 residues. DNA for the CDR3: TGTGCCAGCAGTTCGCCGGCGACAGGGGATAACAGTCAGTACTTC. It codes for CASSSPATGDNSQYF.

The chain links TRBV7-2 to TRBJ2-4, with 8 bases identical to TRBD2. V was pared by 2 bases and J by 3 bases, with 6 bases of the junction left unmatched. Per germline, CDR1 SGHTA and CDR2 FQGNSA. The CDR3 has 16 amino acids. The CDR3 loop reads CASSLWGSGVKNIQYF. DNA for the CDR3: TGTGCCAGCAGCTTATGGGGTAGCGGGGTCAAAAACATTCAGTACTTC.

This clone has just one count. The chain uses TRBV5-1 and TRBJ1-2; tentative D call: TRBD1 (5 bases). The CDR3 runs to 14 residues. Germline V gene lookup returns CDR1 SGHRS and CDR2 YFSETQ. V lost 2 bases, J lost 1 base, and 9 bases lay in between. The CDR3 is CASSLDSSNYGYTF. CDR3 bases: TGCGCCAGCAGCTTAGACAGCAGTAACTATGGCTACACCTTC.

This clone was seen only once. The chain is built from TRBV29-1 and TRBJ2-1, with TRBD2 matching over 11 bases. The CDR3 runs to 16 residues. V lost 1 base, J lost 4 bases, and 6 bases stayed unmatched. Germline CDR1 and CDR2: SQVTM and ANQGSEA. CDR3 DNA: TGCAGCGTTGAAGCCACCGGGACTAGCGGATACAATGAGCAGTTCTTC. Protein: CSVEATGTSGYNEQFF.

CDR3 amino acids: CASSQDRETLEKLFF. In DNA form, the CDR3 reads TGCGCCAGCAGCCAGGACAGGGAAACTTTAGAAAAACTGTTTTTT. V is TRBV5-1 and J is TRBJ1-4, with 8 bases matching TRBD1. J lost 8 bases, V lost 4 bases, and 10 bases had no gene match. CDR1 is SGHRS, CDR2 YFSETQ, per germline. The CDR3 is 15 amino acids.

The gene calls are TRBV20-1 and TRBJ2-7; D unclear. Per the germline V gene, CDR1 is DFQATT and CDR2 is SNEGSKA (reference sequence). The V gene lost 5 bases and the J gene lost 5 bases, with 7 bases spanning the gap. There are 10 residues in the CDR3. CDR3 DNA sequence: TGCAGTGCTCCCTACGACGAGCAGTACTTC. Encoded protein: CSAPYDEQYF.

The chain uses TRBV27 and TRBJ1-5, with a weak D call TRBD1 (6 bases). Germline V gene lookup returns CDR1 MNHEY and CDR2 SMNVEV (reference sequence). The CDR3 sequence is 17 residues long. Trimming cost V 3 bases and J 1 base, with 16 bases left between them. The CDR3, as DNA: TGTGCCAGCAGTTTGAGCAGGGGACTAACGAGCAATCAGCCCCAGCATTTT. It specifies CASSLSRGLTSNQPQHF.

The CDR3 sequence is CASSGTSGQETQYF. DNA for the CDR3: TGCGCCAGCAGCGGTACTAGCGGCCAAGAGACCCAGTACTTC. The chain recombines TRBV5-1 with TRBJ2-5; 8 nucleotides line up with TRBD2. Germline V gene sequence: CDR1 SGHRS, CDR2 YFSETQ. V shed 4 bases, J shed 1 base, and the junction held 3 bases outside the gene matches. The CDR3 runs 14 residues.

The gene calls are TRBV6-1 and TRBJ2-5; D gene ambiguous. Germline values: CDR1 MNHNS, CDR2 SASEGT. The CDR3 sequence is 16 residues long. Trimming shortened V by 2 bases and J by 4 bases, and 17 bases separated the two germline ends. The CDR3: CASSEFAGPERETQYF. The CDR3, as DNA: TGTGCCAGCAGTGAATTTGCAGGCCCTGAGAGAGAGACCCAGTACTTC.

V usage is TRBV4-3 and J usage is TRBJ1-1; TRBD1 is a possible D gene (5 bases). The V end was cut by 7 bases, the J end by 0 bases, with 9 bases between. CDR3 length equals 13 residues. The germline V gene encodes CDR1 LGHNA and CDR2 YSLEER. CDR3 in amino acids: CASKVQVNTEAFF. In nucleotides, the CDR3 is TGCGCCAGCAAGGTACAGGTGAACACTGAAGCTTTCTTT.

The V gene is TRBV7-9, the J gene TRBJ2-7, with 8 bases fitting TRBD1. Trimming at V came to 10 bases and at J to 2 bases, leaving 7 bases not matched to a gene. The CDR3 is 13 residues long. Germline V CDR1 and CDR2: SEHNR, FQNEAQ (reference sequence). The CDR3 loop reads CATTGGRAYEQYF. The CDR3 region has the DNA TGTGCCACCACAGGGGGGAGAGCCTACGAGCAGTACTTC.

This clone is a singleton in its sample. The chain carries TRBV18 and TRBJ1-6; 8 nucleotides match TRBD1. The ends lost 1 base at V and 7 bases at J; junction bases unmatched: 6. The CDR3 length is 16 residues. Germline V gene data show CDR1 as KGHSH and CDR2 as LQKENI. DNA of the CDR3: TGTGCCAGCTCACCACGGAGAGACAGGGGCAATTCACCCCTCCACTTT. Translation gives CASSPRRDRGNSPLHF.

V and J are TRBV9 and TRBJ2-5; a possible D gene is TRBD1 (5 bases). This CDR3 spans 13 amino acids. Germline loops: CDR1 SGDLS, CDR2 YYNGEE. V lost 4 bases to trimming and J lost 0 bases, with 7 bases between them. CDR3 in DNA: TGTGCCAGCAGCCCAGGGAACCAAGAGACCCAGTACTTC. Protein sequence: CASSPGNQETQYF.

The gene calls are TRBV10-3 and TRBJ1-1; a possible D gene is TRBD1 (6 bases). Between the trimmed V and J ends, which lost 5 bases and 3 bases, there was a span of 28 bases. Germline loops: CDR1 ENHRY, CDR2 SYGVKD. This CDR3 spans 19 amino acids. The CDR3 DNA is TGTGCCATCAGTTATCAACTCAGGGGTGCCGGCAGGTTGGACACTGAAGCTTTCTTT. Amino acids: CAISYQLRGAGRLDTEAFF.

The rearrangement uses TRBV5-4 and TRBJ2-3; TRBD1 aligns across 8 bases. Germline V gene lookup returns CDR1 SGHNT and CDR2 YYREEE (reference sequence). The CDR3 loop spans 14 amino acids. The ends lost 4 bases at V and 5 bases at J; junction bases unmatched: 6. CDR3 protein: CASSPGQGRDTQYF. The CDR3 DNA is TGTGCCAGCAGCCCTGGACAGGGTCGAGATACGCAGTATTTT.